This T cell receptor (beta chain) was obtained from a study of blood T cell repertoires in COVID-19. About the research overall: Samples of COVID-19 (acute and convalescent) were obtained from the United States, Italy and Spain. The analysed material was cDNA or gDNA that came from T cells, B-cell-depleted T cells, or PBMCs.

This clone has more than one count but fewer than ten. Residents of around 24 US areas, aged about 18 to 95 years, made up the participants. In the authors' workflow: Amplification of reference gene primers provided the estimated nucleated cell counts. Sequencing was performed with immunoSEQ multiplex PCR; in TCRdb, only in-frame clones are kept and a portion is missing. That table gives V, J and clone size, and the DNA gave D and trimming. The profile shows a few hundred thousand clones, over 75% of them singletons. The clonotype comes from a woman aged 25 to 45 who had recovered from COVID-19. The sample consisted of PBMCs or T cells enriched from blood (not recorded which).

CDR3 DNA: TGTGCCAGCAGTCCGCTAGCCGAGCAGTACTTC. Translated, it gives CASSPLAEQYF. The genes are TRBV2 and TRBJ2-7; D is possibly TRBD2 (5 bases). This CDR3 region has 11 residues. Deletions cut 5 bases from V and 6 bases from J, with 8 bases between. Germline CDR1 reads SNHLY; CDR2 reads FYNNEI.